The 26 T cell receptor beta chains presented below share a single source sample, sequenced in a study of CD8+CD57+ T cells in acquired aplastic anemia (dated by TCRdb to between 2018 and 2020). Sequencing was carried out with an Illumina HiSeq 2000. Profiling of TCR beta VDJ combinations and CDR3 sequences used genomic DNA as the template. Through fastp at Q25 and MiXCR, TCRdb rebuilt clones from the public reads, retaining in-frame beta chains. Each entry is one CDR3 protein sequence, shown with its most common DNA and genes. The sample table contains some 190,000 distinct CDR3 sequences; only one count was recorded for around half of them. Under 3% of the sample lies in the top ten. Sequencing was performed on sorted CD4+, CD8+, or CD8+CD57+ T cells (not recorded which) from PBMCs. These receptors were collected from a human donor in good health.

The chain carries TRBV25-1 and TRBJ2-5; perhaps D is TRBD1 or TRBD2 (5 bases each). Germline V gene lookup returns CDR1 MGHDK and CDR2 SYGVNS. Trimming cost V 11 bases and J 2 bases, with 15 bases left between them. The CDR3 covers 13 residues. The CDR3 loop is CAALPGRQETQYF. Here the CDR3 DNA reads TGTGCCGCTCTCCCGGGACGGCAAGAGACCCAGTACTTC. Together with reference TRBV25-1 and TRBJ2-5, the CDR3 gives the full variable domain: EADIYQTPRYLVIGTGKKITLECSQTMGHDKMYWYQQDPGMELHLIHYSYGVNSTEKGDLSSESTVSRIRTEHFPLTLESARPSHTSQYLCAALPGRQETQYFGPGTRLLVL.

This clonotype appeared once. The chain joins TRBV10-1 to TRBJ2-1; weak D call: TRBD1 (6 bases). The CDR3 sequence is 13 residues long. Germline V gives CDR1 WNHNN, CDR2 SYGVQD (reference sequence). V gave up 2 bases and J gave up 6 bases, with 8 bases separating them. The CDR3 region is CASSEGGGNEQFF. In DNA form, the CDR3 reads TGCGCCAGCAGTGAGGGGGGCGGCAATGAGCAGTTCTTC.

The chain recombines TRBV7-3 with TRBJ2-5; 12 nucleotides line up with TRBD2. The CDR3 is 17 residues long. CDR1 and CDR2 (germline): SGHTA, FQGTGA. V shed 1 base and J 2 bases; nucleotides not matched to a gene: 5. CDR3 coding DNA: TGTGCCAGCAGCTTAATTGGGCTAGCGGGGGGGCAAGAGACCCAGTACTTC. It encodes CASSLIGLAGGQETQYF.

There are many counts of this clonotype. The chain carries TRBV9 and TRBJ2-1; TRBD2 might be the D (6 bases). With 4 bases removed from V and 0 bases from J, the gap between germline ends came to 14 bases. In germline, CDR1 is SGDLS, CDR2 YYNGEE. This CDR3 is built from 16 residues. The CDR3 sequence is CASSPTGDHSYNEQFF. CDR3 DNA sequence: TGTGCCAGCAGCCCCACGGGGGATCACTCCTACAATGAGCAGTTCTTC.

Remarks on this clonotype: As the CDR3 is not closed by the conserved phenylalanine or tryptophan, this likely results from a read error. This chain links TRBV15 with TRBJ2-5; 9 bases are a match to TRBD1. V gave up 0 bases and J gave up 3 bases; unmatched junction bases: 5. CDR1 and CDR2 (germline): LNHNV, YYDKDF (reference sequence). There are 16 residues in the CDR3. This chain's CDR3 is CATSRDTGQGEETQYL. CDR3 nucleotides: TGTGCCACCAGCAGAGATACGGGACAGGGAGAAGAGACCCAGTACCTC.

This clonotype was seen many times. The V gene is TRBV4-1, the J gene TRBJ2-7, with TRBD1 identical over 8 bases. Germline V gene sequence: CDR1 MGHRA, CDR2 YSYEKL. The CDR3 is made up of 17 amino acids. The V and J ends lost 4 bases and 2 bases, in that order; junction bases with no gene match: 13. The DNA of the CDR3 is TGCGCCAGCAGCCCCGGCAGGGTCCAGGGGGCCGCCTACGAGCAGTACTTC. Translated: CASSPGRVQGAAYEQYF.

This chain connects TRBV19 to TRBJ1-3; D gene uncertain. The V end lost 8 bases, the J end lost 0 bases, and 8 bases lay between the germline ends. The CDR3 spans 13 residues. CDR1 is LNHDA and CDR2 is SQIVND in the germline V gene (reference sequence). CDR3 in DNA: TGTGCCAGTTACGAATACTCTGGAAACACCATATATTTT. Its translation is CASYEYSGNTIYF.

As regards this clonotype: The junction and the germline gene differ at one end; a read error may be behind it. The chain is built from TRBV6-2 or TRBV6-3 and TRBJ1-2; tentatively, D is TRBD1 (6 bases). This CDR3 spans 15 amino acids. Germline V gene data show CDR1 as MNHEY and CDR2 as SVGEGT. The CDR3 nucleotides read TGTGCCAGCAGCACGGTTCGAGGGGGTGCCTATGGCTACGCCTTC. It is translated as CASSTVRGGAYGYAF.

This clonotype was picked up many times. This chain uses TRBV6-1 with TRBJ1-2, with TRBD1 as a possible D gene (6 bases). Trimming took 6 bases from V and 7 from J, leaving 24 bases between them. Germline values: CDR1 MNHNS, CDR2 SASEGT. The CDR3 consists of 16 residues. CDR3 residues: CASRPGWGGRKGGYTF. CDR3 bases: TGTGCCAGCAGACCAGGGTGGGGGGGGCGCAAAGGTGGCTACACCTTC.

This clonotype was seen ten or more times. The rearrangement joins TRBV14 to TRBJ2-7; D gene unclear. Germline V gives CDR1 SGHDN, CDR2 FVKESK. CDR3 length: 17 amino acids. The germline V and J ends were trimmed by 2 bases and 2 bases, with 19 bases remaining between them. The CDR3 loop reads CASSQTGGHIRTYEQYF. The DNA for the CDR3 is TGTGCCAGCAGCCAAACTGGCGGTCACATTCGGACCTACGAGCAGTACTTC.

The table lists this clonotype with many counts. This sequence joins TRBV20-1 and TRBJ2-3; 12 bases are shared with TRBD2. This CDR3 region has 14 residues. After removal of 5 bases from V and 2 bases from J, the junction contained 2 bases not matched to a gene. Germline V lookup: CDR1 DFQATT, CDR2 SNEGSKA (reference sequence). The CDR3 spells CSARTSGNTDTQYF. The CDR3 DNA is TGCAGTGCTCGGACTAGCGGGAACACAGATACGCAGTATTTT.

The V call is TRBV24-1, the J call TRBJ2-1; 9 bases agree with TRBD2. CDR1 and CDR2 (germline): KGHDR, SFDVKD. The ends lost 5 bases at V and 12 bases at J; junction bases unmatched: 10. The CDR3 totals 14 residues. CDR3 in amino acids: CATSASGRMGVQFF. In nucleotides, the CDR3 is TGTGCCACCAGTGCCAGCGGGAGGATGGGTGTGCAGTTCTTC.

This clonotype has a count of ten or more. This chain links TRBV7-6 with TRBJ2-1; 14 bases are a match to TRBD2. V trimming: 7 bases; J trimming: 7 bases; junction bases outside the gene matches: 3. This CDR3 spans 14 amino acids. In germline, CDR1 is SGHVS, CDR2 FNYEAQ. In DNA form, the CDR3 reads TGTGCCAGCAAGGGACTAGCGGGAGAGAATGAGCAGTTCTTC. Amino acid sequence: CASKGLAGENEQFF.

In this sample, this clonotype turned up many times. This chain joins TRBV20-1 and TRBJ2-5; 14 nucleotides line up with TRBD2. The CDR3 consists of 15 residues. Germline values: CDR1 DFQATT, CDR2 SNEGSKA (reference sequence). The V gene end was trimmed by 6 bases and the J gene end by 4 bases; junction bases not matched to a gene: 7. The CDR3 nucleotides are TGCAGTGCGTCGGGACTAGCGGGAGTAGGAGAGACCCAGTACTTC. It is translated as CSASGLAGVGETQYF.

This clonotype was counted between two and nine times. The rearrangement links TRBV15 to TRBJ2-1; 9 bases are a match to TRBD1. The CDR3 is 15 residues long. The trim removed 4 bases at V and 7 bases at J, leaving 8 bases unmatched. Germline lookup yields CDR1 LNHNV and CDR2 YYDKDF (reference sequence). CDR3 loop: CATSTGTGQWNEQFF. The CDR3 DNA is TGTGCCACCAGCACCGGGACAGGGCAGTGGAATGAGCAGTTCTTC.

The chain uses TRBV25-1 and TRBJ2-6; 7 bases are shared with TRBD2. V dropped 6 bases and J dropped 0; count of bases not matched to a gene: 11. CDR1 and CDR2 from the germline V gene are MGHDK and SYGVNS. CDR3 length: 18 residues. The chain's CDR3 is CASSFSWGGNSGANVLTF. DNA of the CDR3: TGTGCCAGCAGCTTCTCATGGGGGGGAAACTCTGGGGCCAACGTCCTGACTTTC.

This clonotype appeared many times. This sequence joins TRBV12-3 or TRBV12-4 and TRBJ1-5; tentatively, D is TRBD1 (5 bases). This CDR3 region has 16 residues. The V end lost 3 bases, the J end lost 2 bases, and 14 bases lay between the germline ends. The CDR3 sequence: CASSLVRVGGNQPQHF. The CDR3 bases are TGTGCCAGCAGTTTGGTCAGGGTGGGGGGCAATCAGCCCCAGCATTTT.

This chain uses TRBV5-1 with TRBJ2-7, with 7 bases identical to TRBD2. Germline values: CDR1 SGHRS, CDR2 YFSETQ. The V and J ends lost 4 bases and 4 bases, in that order; junction bases with no gene match: 11. The CDR3 is made up of 15 amino acids. CDR3 coding DNA: TGCGCCAGCAGCCCGACGGCGGGAGCTCGGTACGAGCAGTACTTC. Its protein product is CASSPTAGARYEQYF.

The J gene is TRBJ2-1, the V gene TRBV7-9; D unresolved. V lost 5 bases, J lost 3 bases, and 8 bases lay in between. The CDR3 is 13 amino acids. The V gene's germline CDR1 is SEHNR and CDR2 FQNEAQ (reference sequence). The CDR3 DNA reads TGTGCCAGCAGCCCGCGAGTCTACAATGAGCAGTTCTTC. Amino acid sequence: CASSPRVYNEQFF.

The chain carries TRBV3-1 and TRBJ2-7; TRBD2 agrees at 12 bases. Trimming took 1 base from V and 11 from J; bases not matched to a gene: 12. The CDR3 contains 16 residues. Germline CDR1 LGHDT, CDR2 YNNKEL (reference sequence). CDR3 coding DNA: TGTGCCAGCAGCCAAGGCCTAGCGGGAGGGCCGTCGCTTGAGTACTTC. Its translation: CASSQGLAGGPSLEYF.

This clonotype was counted at least ten times. The CDR3 DNA reads as TGTGCCAGCAGCTTTCAGGGGATTGGCACAGATACGCAGTATTTT. Translation: CASSFQGIGTDTQYF. J is TRBJ2-3 and V is TRBV5-6; TRBD1 might be the D (6 bases). The V end was cut by 2 bases, the J end by 1 base, with 11 bases between. Germline V gene lookup returns CDR1 SGHDT and CDR2 YYEEEE. This CDR3 is 15 amino acids long.

This chain joins TRBV6-1 and TRBJ2-4; D perhaps matches TRBD1 (6 bases). Germline loops: CDR1 MNHNS, CDR2 SASEGT. This CDR3 comprises 12 residues. V was cut by 10 bases and J by 6 bases, with 13 bases left in between. The CDR3: CANRDLRNIQYF. The CDR3 DNA reads as TGTGCCAACAGGGACCTAAGAAACATTCAGTACTTC.

V gene TRBV24-1 combines with J gene TRBJ2-7; TRBD2 might be the D (6 bases). V lost 8 bases, J lost 3 bases, and 19 bases lay in between. The CDR3 consists of 15 residues. Germline CDR1 is KGHDR and CDR2 is SFDVKD. The CDR3: CATKIRGTTLYEQYF. The DNA for the CDR3 is TGTGCCACCAAGATACGGGGGACCACCCTCTACGAGCAGTACTTC.

V and J are TRBV19 and TRBJ2-7; D tentatively reads TRBD1 or TRBD2 (5 bases each). Trimming stripped 4 bases from V and 7 bases from J, with 17 bases between. Germline CDR1 and CDR2: LNHDA and SQIVND (reference sequence). The CDR3 length is 14 residues. The CDR3 reads CASSTRGSMREQYF. In DNA, the CDR3 is TGTGCCAGTAGTACCCGGGGCAGCATGCGAGAGCAGTACTTC.

This rearrangement joins TRBV3-1 to TRBJ1-1; 9 bases fit TRBD1. With V trimmed by 4 bases and J by 8 bases, 5 bases remained unmatched. The germline CDR1 and CDR2 sequences are LGHDT and YNNKEL (reference sequence). This CDR3 spans 13 amino acids. The chain's CDR3 is CASSPRQGVEAFF. The CDR3 region has the DNA TGTGCCAGCAGCCCGAGACAGGGGGTCGAAGCTTTCTTT. Looking up the rest from reference TRBV3-1 and TRBJ1-1 gives the full variable domain: DTAVSQTPKYLVTQMGNDKSIKCEQNLGHDTMYWYKQDSKKFLKIMFSYNNKELIINETVPNRFSPKSPDKAHLNLHINSLELGDSAVYFCASSPRQGVEAFFGQGTRLTVV.

This clonotype was observed a handful of times. The chain links TRBV24-1 to TRBJ2-7; possibly TRBD1 for D (6 bases). This CDR3 contains 14 residues. The V and J ends lost 6 bases and 2 bases respectively, with 13 bases between them. Germline V CDR1 and CDR2: KGHDR, SFDVKD. For the CDR3, the DNA is TGTGCCACCAGTCCCGCAGGGGTAGCCTACGAGCAGTACTTC. The encoded protein is CATSPAGVAYEQYF.